The 8 T cell receptor beta chains below all came from one sample that was sequenced in a study of human T cells and chemical hapten exposure. MiXCR, applied by TCRdb to the RACE reads, yields one record per CDR3 protein. In the table there are 30,000 to 40,000 distinct CDR3 sequences, over 5.5% of which are singletons. Time point here: patch test 1, 2 weeks after DPC sensitization. Documented treatment: therapeutic diphenylcyclopropenone sensitization with weekly scalp DPC. The study extracted total RNA from unfractionated whole blood. Sequenced material: whole blood, taken in connection with sensitization to the hapten diphenylcyclopropenone (DPC). These receptor sequences come from a woman younger than 45 with alopecia areata. Some clones in this sample may be carry-over from other donors' samples.

This clonotype has ten or more counts. The chain links TRBV3-1 to TRBJ1-5, with D perhaps matching TRBD1 (5 bases). Germline values: CDR1 LGHDT, CDR2 YNNKEL (reference sequence). The CDR3 runs to 15 residues. The V end was cut by 4 bases, the J end by 4 bases, with 14 bases between. This CDR3 is CASSRTGPVNQPQHF. CDR3 DNA: TGTGCCAGCAGCCGCACGGGGCCAGTGAATCAGCCCCAGCATTTT.

This clonotype showed up many times. The genes are TRBV15 and TRBJ1-2; maybe TRBD1 (5 bases). Germline V gene data show CDR1 as LNHNV and CDR2 as YYDKDF (reference sequence). Trimming left V 5 bases short and J 8 bases short, with 15 bases between. This CDR3 contains 13 residues. CDR3 nucleotides: TGTGCCACCAGCCTGGTCGGGGGTAACGGCTACACCTTC. Protein: CATSLVGGNGYTF. Using reference TRBV15 and TRBJ1-2 for the parts outside the CDR3, the full variable domain is DAMVIQNPRYQVTQFGKPVTLSCSQTLNHNVMYWYQQKSSQAPKLLFHYYDKDFNNEADTPDNFQSRRPNTSFCFLDIRSPGLGDTAMYLCATSLVGGNGYTFGSGTRLTVV.

This clonotype occurred many times. J is TRBJ2-7 and V is TRBV27; D unclear. CDR1 is MNHEY, CDR2 SMNVEV, per germline (reference sequence). CDR3 length: 12 residues. V lost 6 bases, J lost 6 bases, and 12 bases lay in between. In DNA form, the CDR3 reads TGTGCCAGCAGCCCACTGAGAGGCGAGCAGTACTTC. Protein sequence: CASSPLRGEQYF.

A few counts support this clonotype. The gene calls are TRBV30 and TRBJ1-1; no reliable D call. The CDR3 is 13 residues long. The germline CDR1 and CDR2 sequences are GTSNPN and SVGIG (reference sequence). V lost 5 bases and J lost 0, with 10 bases in between. This chain's CDR3 is CAWGGDMNTEAFF. The CDR3 DNA sequence: TGTGCCTGGGGAGGCGACATGAACACTGAAGCTTTCTTT.

V usage is TRBV20-1 and J usage is TRBJ1-6; no clear D. CDR3 length: 15 residues. Trimming cost V 3 bases and J 4 bases, with 13 bases left between them. CDR1 is DFQATT and CDR2 is SNEGSKA in the germline V gene (reference sequence). The CDR3 region is CSASPETRYNSPLHF. CDR3 bases: TGCAGTGCTAGCCCCGAGACTCGGTATAATTCACCCCTCCACTTT.

This clonotype was recorded a few times. V usage is TRBV19 and J usage is TRBJ1-5; TRBD1 aligns across 8 bases. CDR3 length: 18 residues. CDR1 is LNHDA and CDR2 is SQIVND in the germline V gene (reference sequence). V lost 7 bases and J lost 0; bases outside the gene matches: 14. For the CDR3, the DNA is TGTGCCAGTAAAGGGCAGGGGGCACTGGCAAATAGCAATCAGCCCCAGCATTTT. This translates into CASKGQGALANSNQPQHF.

The chain couples TRBV7-9 to TRBJ2-2; D is ambiguous. Deletions cut 5 bases from V and 2 bases from J, with 9 bases between. The CDR3 runs 14 residues. Looked up from germline, CDR1 is SEHNR and CDR2 is FQNEAQ (reference sequence). CDR3 region: CASSESPNTGELFF. The CDR3 DNA reads as TGTGCCAGCAGCGAAAGCCCTAACACCGGGGAGCTGTTTTTT. Complete variable domain (other parts from reference TRBV7-9 and TRBJ2-2): DTGVSQNPRHKITKRGQNVTFRCDPISEHNRLYWYRQTLGQGPEFLTYFQNEAQLEKSRLLSDRFSAERPKGSFSTLEIQRTEQGDSAMYLCASSESPNTGELFFGEGSRLTVL.

V is TRBV28 and J is TRBJ1-2; 9 bases line up with TRBD1. There are 15 residues in the CDR3. Germline V gene lookup returns CDR1 MDHEN and CDR2 SYDVKM. Trimming at V came to 6 bases and at J to 4 bases, leaving 9 bases not matched to a gene. The CDR3 region is CASRYRQGVFYGYTF. CDR3 nucleotides: TGTGCCAGCAGATACCGACAGGGGGTTTTCTATGGCTACACCTTC.